Listed here are 15 T cell receptor beta chains from one sample, sequenced in a study of T cell clonality in common variable immunodeficiency (dated by TCRdb to between 2015 and 2016). The library relied on the immunoSEQ multiplex PCR assay. TCRdb limited this immuneACCESS table to in-frame rearrangements with V and J called. A share of clones is missing; checked studies link under half to unresolved V genes, and the rest is unexplained. This sample is represented by about 81,000 clones, with no singletons among them. The top ten clonotypes cover 0.75% to 1% of the sample. What was sequenced was peripheral blood mononuclear cells. These receptors were obtained from a person aged 18 to 70 in good health.

This clone came up many times. The read terminates 3 residues ahead of where the CDR3 ends, so the germline J gene completes it. The chain recombines TRBV6-4 with TRBJ2-5; D is perhaps TRBD2 (6 bases). CDR3 length: 13 amino acids. Germline CDR1 MRHNA, CDR2 SNTAGT. V was trimmed by 11 bases and J by 4 bases, leaving 17 bases between them. The CDR3 here is CARERSGTETQYF. The covered CDR3 bases are TGTGCCCGGGAGAGGAGCGGCACAGAGACC.

At least ten counts were recorded for this clone. The read stops 3 residues short of the end of the CDR3; the missing end is completed from the germline J gene. V gene TRBV20-1 combines with J gene TRBJ2-2; 11 bases agree with TRBD2. The J segment lost 4 bases and the V segment lost 5 bases, leaving 3 bases of the junction unmatched. Germline CDR1 reads DFQATT; CDR2 reads SNEGSKA (reference sequence). The CDR3 totals 14 residues. CDR3 DNA (partial): TGCAGTGCTGTCCTAGCGGGAGGCACCGGGGAG. Protein product: CSAVLAGGTGE. The complete CDR3 reads CSAVLAGGTGELFF.

This clone was seen repeatedly, ten times or more. Read data end 3 residues before the CDR3 end; the end is taken from the germline J gene. The chain combines TRBV20-1 with TRBJ2-1, with 8 bases identical to TRBD2. The CDR3 is made up of 14 amino acids. V lost 6 bases to trimming and J lost 9 bases; unmatched junction nucleotides: 13. Per germline, CDR1 DFQATT and CDR2 SNEGSKA (reference sequence). CDR3 DNA, as far as it was read: TGCAGTGCAATGAGGCTAGCGGGCGAGATTGAG. This sequence encodes CSAMRLAGEIE. Given in full, the CDR3 is CSAMRLAGEIEQFF.

This clone was found many times. Read sequence stops 3 residues before the CDR3 end, and the germline J gene provides the missing end. The chain has TRBV19 and TRBJ1-2; D possibly corresponds to TRBD1 (5 bases). The CDR3 is 14 amino acids. Germline assignment: CDR1 LNHDA and CDR2 SQIVND (reference sequence). The CDR3 spells CASSIAGGTRGYTF. The covered CDR3 bases are TGTGCCAGTAGTATAGCCGGAGGGACTCGCGGC.

This clone was detected many times. The read halts 3 residues ahead of the CDR3 end, with the missing end drawn from the germline J gene. The gene calls are TRBV12-3 or TRBV12-4 and TRBJ2-2; D is ambiguous. The CDR3 runs 12 residues. V lost 3 bases to trimming and J lost 6 bases, with 5 bases between them. The CDR3 spells CASSFSAGELFF. CDR3 bases read: TGTGCCAGCAGTTTTTCGGCCGGGGAG.

This clone was seen repeatedly, ten times or more. The read terminates 3 residues before the CDR3 end, so the remaining end is supplied by the germline J gene. This chain uses TRBV20-1 with TRBJ2-1, with 12 positions matching TRBD2. The CDR3 sequence is 16 residues long. V shed 5 bases, J shed 8 bases, and the junction held 13 bases outside the gene matches. Germline CDR1 reads DFQATT; CDR2 reads SNEGSKA (reference sequence). The chain's CDR3 is CSAAIRLAGVVYEQFF. Incomplete CDR3 DNA: TGCAGTGCTGCGATCAGACTAGCGGGAGTTGTTTATGAG.

The table lists this clone with many counts. The CDR3 goes on 3 residues after the read ends, and that part is filled in from the germline J gene. The chain uses TRBV7-8 and TRBJ2-1, with D tentatively TRBD2 (7 bases). The V end lost 0 bases, the J end lost 7 bases, and 10 bases lay between the germline ends. Germline lookup yields CDR1 SGHVS and CDR2 FQNEAQ. CDR3 length: 14 amino acids. Incomplete CDR3 DNA: TGTGCCAGCAGCTTAGCGAGGGGGGGAAATGAG. Translation: CASSLARGGNE. The full CDR3 is CASSLARGGNEQFF.

This clone was observed at least ten times. The read halts 3 residues ahead of the CDR3 end, with the missing end drawn from the germline J gene. V and J are TRBV20-1 and TRBJ2-1; 8 bases are shared with TRBD2. The CDR3 is 15 amino acids. V shed 0 bases and J 7 bases; nucleotides not matched to a gene: 8. CDR1 is DFQATT and CDR2 is SNEGSKA in the germline V gene (reference sequence). The covered CDR3 bases are TGCAGTGCTAGAGAACCTAGCGGGTGGGGGAATGAG. Translated: CSAREPSGWGNE. The full CDR3 protein is CSAREPSGWGNEQFF.

This clone was seen at least ten times. The missing CDR3 end, 3 residues past where the read stops, is filled in from the germline J gene. The rearrangement joins TRBV18 to TRBJ2-7; maybe TRBD1 (6 bases). CDR3 length equals 14 residues. Germline CDR1 reads KGHSH; CDR2 reads LQKENI. Trimming took 3 bases from V and 6 from J, leaving 15 bases between them. This CDR3 is CASSPSRTVVEQYF. The part of the CDR3 DNA that was read is TGTGCCAGCTCACCCTCCCGGACAGTCGTCGAG. Full variable domain (outside the CDR3, taken from reference TRBV18 and TRBJ2-7): NAGVMQNPRHLVRRRGQEARLRCSPMKGHSHVYWYRQLPEEGLKFMVYLQKENIIDESGMPKERFSAEFPKEGPSILRIQQVVRGDSAAYFCASSPSRTVVEQYFGPGTRLTVT.

This clone was detected ten times or more. The CDR3 end lies 3 residues beyond the end of the read and is filled in from the germline J gene. The genes are TRBV7-3 and TRBJ1-1, with TRBD1 matching 7 bases. V was pared by 5 bases and J by 5 bases, with 5 bases of the junction left unmatched. The CDR3 is 13 residues long. The V gene's germline CDR1 is SGHTA and CDR2 FQGTGA. The CDR3 protein is CASSQRTGTEAFF. CDR3 DNA, as far as it was read: TGTGCCAGCAGCCAACGGACAGGAACTGAA. Full variable domain (remainder filled in from reference TRBV7-3 and TRBJ1-1): GAGVSQTPSNKVTEKGKYVELRCDPISGHTALYWYRQSLGQGPEFLIYFQGTGAADDSGLPNDRFFAVRPEGSVSTLKIQRTERGDSAVYLCASSQRTGTEAFFGQGTRLTVV.

This clone was recorded at least ten times. The read falls 3 residues short of the CDR3 end, and the missing part is taken from the germline J gene. The rearrangement joins TRBV20-1 to TRBJ2-3; 9 nucleotides line up with TRBD2. The CDR3 sequence is 15 residues long. The germline V gene encodes CDR1 DFQATT and CDR2 SNEGSKA (reference sequence). The ends lost 1 base at V and 4 bases at J; junction bases unmatched: 6. The DNA read from the CDR3 is TGCAGTGCTAGAGCCTCTAGCGGGAACTCAGATACG. Its translation is CSARASSGNSDT. The full CDR3 sequence reads CSARASSGNSDTQYF.

Ten or more counts support this clone. The read stops 3 residues short of the end of the CDR3; the missing end is completed from the germline J gene. J is TRBJ2-6 and V is TRBV18; 15 bases are a match to TRBD2. From germline, CDR1 is KGHSH and CDR2 LQKENI. The CDR3 covers 18 residues. V lost 2 bases and J lost 4; bases outside the gene matches: 3. The covered CDR3 bases are TGTGCCAGCTCACCAGGACTAGCGGGAGGGACCGGGGCCAACGTC. It is translated as CASSPGLAGGTGANV. The CDR3, in full, reads CASSPGLAGGTGANVLTF.

This clone was seen ten or more times. Sequencing ends 3 residues short of the CDR3 end; the germline J gene provides the rest. The chain is built from TRBV19 and TRBJ1-2; D remains ambiguous. V shed 5 bases and J shed 4 bases, with 14 bases lying between them. Germline CDR1 LNHDA, CDR2 SQIVND (reference sequence). This CDR3 has 14 residues. CDR3 loop: CASSVGPQLYGYTF. CDR3 bases read: TGTGCCAGTAGTGTCGGTCCCCAACTCTATGGC.

This clone was seen only a few times. With the read ending 3 residues before the CDR3 end, the germline J gene is used to fill in that end. The rearrangement joins TRBV6-2 or TRBV6-3 to TRBJ2-2, with TRBD1 as a possible D gene (5 bases). The germline V gene encodes CDR1 MNHEY and CDR2 SVGEGT. V dropped 4 bases and J dropped 4 bases, with 19 bases sitting between them. CDR3 length: 17 amino acids. The CDR3 sequence is CASSFPSTTASTGELFF. CDR3 bases read: TGTGCCAGCAGTTTCCCCTCAACGACAGCGAGCACCGGGGAG.

This clone was seen repeatedly, ten times or more. The observed sequence ends 3 residues before the CDR3 terminus, with the missing tail filled in from the germline J gene. The rearrangement uses TRBV12-3 or TRBV12-4 and TRBJ2-1, with 9 bases aligning to TRBD1. Trimming cost V 5 bases and J 5 bases; bases outside gene matches: 7. The CDR3 runs 15 residues. The CDR3 is CASSLLGQGNNEQFF. CDR3 bases read: TGTGCCAGCAGTCTTCTTGGACAGGGGAACAATGAG.